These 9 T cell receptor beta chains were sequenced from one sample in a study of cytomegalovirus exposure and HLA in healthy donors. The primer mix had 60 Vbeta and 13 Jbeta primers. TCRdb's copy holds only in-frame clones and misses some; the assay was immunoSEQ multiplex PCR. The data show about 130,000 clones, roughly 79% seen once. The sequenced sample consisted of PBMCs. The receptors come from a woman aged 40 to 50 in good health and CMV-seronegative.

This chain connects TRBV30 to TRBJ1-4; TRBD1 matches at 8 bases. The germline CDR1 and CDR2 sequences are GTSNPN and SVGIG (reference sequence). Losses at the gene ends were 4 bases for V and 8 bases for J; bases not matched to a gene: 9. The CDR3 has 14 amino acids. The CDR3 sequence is CAWTGQGPWEKLFF. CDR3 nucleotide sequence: TGTGCCTGGACAGGACAGGGCCCTTGGGAAAAACTGTTTTTT.

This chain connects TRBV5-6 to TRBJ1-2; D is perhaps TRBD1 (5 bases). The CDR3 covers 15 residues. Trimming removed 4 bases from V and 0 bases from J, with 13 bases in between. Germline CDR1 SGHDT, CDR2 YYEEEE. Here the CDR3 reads CASSGLDTANYGYTF. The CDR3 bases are TGTGCCAGCAGCGGTTTGGACACAGCTAACTATGGCTACACCTTC.

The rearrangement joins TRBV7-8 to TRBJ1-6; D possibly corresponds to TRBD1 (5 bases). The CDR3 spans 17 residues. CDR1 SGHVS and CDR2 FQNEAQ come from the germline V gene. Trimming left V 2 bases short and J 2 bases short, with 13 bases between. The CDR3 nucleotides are TGTGCCAGCAGCTTATCAGGGATCCTTACCTATAATTCACCCCTCCACTTT. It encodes CASSLSGILTYNSPLHF.

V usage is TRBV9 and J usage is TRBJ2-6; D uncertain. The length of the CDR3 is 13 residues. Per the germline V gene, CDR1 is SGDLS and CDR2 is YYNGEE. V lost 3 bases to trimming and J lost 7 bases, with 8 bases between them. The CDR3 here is CASSGSSANVLTF. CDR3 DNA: TGTGCCAGCAGCGGAAGCTCTGCCAACGTCCTGACTTTC. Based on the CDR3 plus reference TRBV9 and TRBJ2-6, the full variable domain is DSGVTQTPKHLITATGQRVTLRCSPRSGDLSVYWYQQSLDQGLQFLIQYYNGEERAKGNILERFSAQQFPDLHSELNLSSLELGDSALYFCASSGSSANVLTFGAGSRLTVL.

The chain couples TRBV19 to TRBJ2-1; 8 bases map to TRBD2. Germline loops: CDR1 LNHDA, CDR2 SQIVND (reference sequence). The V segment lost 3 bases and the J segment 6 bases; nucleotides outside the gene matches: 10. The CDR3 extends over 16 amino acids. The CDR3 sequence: CASSILSGSFPNEQFF. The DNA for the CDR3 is TGTGCCAGTAGTATTTTGAGCGGGAGTTTTCCCAATGAGCAGTTCTTC.

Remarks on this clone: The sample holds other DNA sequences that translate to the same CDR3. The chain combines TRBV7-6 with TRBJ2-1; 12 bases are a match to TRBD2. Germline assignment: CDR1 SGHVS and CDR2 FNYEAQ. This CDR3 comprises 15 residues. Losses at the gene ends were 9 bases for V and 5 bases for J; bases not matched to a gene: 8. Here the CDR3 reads CASSPSGGANNEQFF. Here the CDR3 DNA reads TGTGCCAGTAGCCCTAGCGGGGGGGCCAACAATGAGCAGTTCTTC.

The CDR3 DNA follows: TGTGCCAGTAGTATAGTGGGTAGCTTCTCCTACGAGCAGTACTTC. It yields the protein CASSIVGSFSYEQYF. The chain has TRBV19 and TRBJ2-5; D call uncertain. With the DNA end fitting TRBJ2-7 better, the J assignment may be wrong. The CDR3 has 15 amino acids. Per the germline V gene, CDR1 is LNHDA and CDR2 is SQIVND (reference sequence).

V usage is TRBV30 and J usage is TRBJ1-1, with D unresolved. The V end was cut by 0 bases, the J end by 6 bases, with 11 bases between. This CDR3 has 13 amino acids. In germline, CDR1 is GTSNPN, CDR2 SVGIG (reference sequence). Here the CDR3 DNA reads TGTGCCTGGAGTGTGCGGGGAGGCGCTGAAGCTTTCTTT. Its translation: CAWSVRGGAEAFF.

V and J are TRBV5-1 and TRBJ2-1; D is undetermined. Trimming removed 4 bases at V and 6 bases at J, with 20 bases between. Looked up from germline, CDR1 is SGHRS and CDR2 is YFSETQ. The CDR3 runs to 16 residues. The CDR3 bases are TGCGCCAGCAGCCCCGTGGCAGGCCTCAAGAGCAATGAGCAGTTCTTC. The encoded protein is CASSPVAGLKSNEQFF. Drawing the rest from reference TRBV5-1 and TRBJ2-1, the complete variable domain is KAGVTQTPRYLIKTRGQQVTLSCSPISGHRSVSWYQQTPGQGLQFLFEYFSETQRNKGNFPGRFSGRQFSNSRSEMNVSTLELGDSALYLCASSPVAGLKSNEQFFGPGTRLTVL.